These 29 T cell receptor beta chains share one sample of origin, sequenced in a study of regulatory T cells in long-lasting Graves disease. The time point: newly diagnosed GD, antithyroid drugs for less than 3 months. PBMCs were the source of the RNA used for TCR sequencing. Arm-PCR of CDR3 regions and iRepertoire HTBI primers were used to build TCR beta libraries. TCRdb reprocessed the multiplex PCR reads via MiXCR and lists one record per CDR3 protein. The table shows about 540,000 distinct CDR3 sequences, with roughly 14% occurring only once. The sample was also linked to a second study, of T cells in Graves' hyperthyroidism and ophthalmopathy.

This sample comprised peripheral blood mononuclear cells (PBMCs), obtained at new diagnosis, from a patient treated with antithyroid drugs. Receptor source: a man aged 30-40 years with Graves disease.

This clonotype was seen more than once but under ten times. Here the CDR3 reads CASSFGGSRSPLHF. The CDR3 DNA sequence: TGTGCCAGCAGCTTTGGGGGGTCAAGGTCACCCCTCCACTTT. The chain uses TRBV7-9 and TRBJ1-6, with D perhaps TRBD1 (5 bases). The CDR3 has 14 residues. Germline lookup yields CDR1 SEHNR and CDR2 FQNEAQ (reference sequence). V lost 3 bases and J lost 10, with 13 bases in between. Full variable domain (remainder filled in from reference TRBV7-9 and TRBJ1-6): DTGVSQNPRHKITKRGQNVTFRCDPISEHNRLYWYRQTLGQGPEFLTYFQNEAQLEKSRLLSDRFSAERPKGSFSTLEIQRTEQGDSAMYLCASSFGGSRSPLHFGNGTRLTVT.

This clonotype turned up a few times. CDR3 sequence: CASSTPLAGVHNEQFF. The CDR3 coding sequence is TGTGCCAGCAGCACCCCTCTAGCGGGAGTTCACAATGAGCAGTTCTTC. The chain is built from TRBV7-9 and TRBJ2-1, with 10 bases fitting TRBD2. The ends lost 5 bases at V and 5 bases at J; junction bases unmatched: 9. This CDR3 is 16 amino acids long. Germline V gives CDR1 SEHNR, CDR2 FQNEAQ (reference sequence).

This clonotype was seen at least ten times. The chain joins TRBV3-1 to TRBJ2-5, with D tentatively TRBD1 (6 bases). Germline-derived CDR1 and CDR2 are LGHDT and YNNKEL (reference sequence). V was clipped by 4 bases and J by 1 base, with 16 bases between them. This CDR3 spans 16 amino acids. In nucleotides, the CDR3 is TGTGCCAGCAGCCCCATCTTCTCGGACAGCCAAGAGACCCAGTACTTC. This translates into CASSPIFSDSQETQYF.

This clonotype occurred many times. The chain is built from TRBV15 and TRBJ2-3; TRBD2 aligns across 13 bases. Germline V gives CDR1 LNHNV, CDR2 YYDKDF (reference sequence). With 5 bases clipped from V and 5 bases from J, the junction kept 10 bases outside the gene matches. The length of the CDR3 is 17 residues. CDR3 nucleotides: TGTGCCACCAGCCCGACGACTAGCGGGAGGCCCAAAGATACGCAGTATTTT. Its protein product is CATSPTTSGRPKDTQYF.

The rearrangement links TRBV29-1 to TRBJ2-3; TRBD1 is a possible D gene (6 bases). Germline V gives CDR1 SQVTM, CDR2 ANQGSEA. V shed 3 bases and J shed 3 bases, with 10 bases lying between them. This CDR3 comprises 13 residues. The CDR3 here is CSVDGRGTDTQYF. CDR3 DNA sequence: TGCAGCGTTGACGGCAGGGGTACAGATACGCAGTATTTT.

Many counts were recorded for this clonotype. The chain has TRBV25-1 and TRBJ1-2; TRBD1 aligns across 9 bases. This CDR3 has 14 residues. Germline values: CDR1 MGHDK, CDR2 SYGVNS. The V gene end was trimmed by 3 bases and the J gene end by 5 bases; junction bases not matched to a gene: 4. Written as DNA, the CDR3 is TGTGCCAGCAGTGACAGGGACAGGGCTTATGGCTACACCTTC. Protein: CASSDRDRAYGYTF.

This clonotype was picked up a small number of times. The genes are TRBV5-1 and TRBJ2-1; TRBD1 agrees at 10 bases. The CDR3 sequence is 16 residues long. CDR1 is SGHRS and CDR2 is YFSETQ in the germline V gene. V was clipped by 3 bases and J by 7 bases; unmatched bases: 10. CDR3 coding DNA: TGCGCCAGCAGCTCCCAGACAGGGGGCGCGGAGAATGAGCAGTTCTTC. As protein: CASSSQTGGAENEQFF.

A word on this clonotype: The junction departs from germline at one end; a sequencing error may be responsible. J is TRBJ1-4 and V is TRBV20-1; no definite D call. The CDR3 loop spans 12 amino acids. Germline-derived CDR1 and CDR2 are DFQATT and SNEGSKA (reference sequence). The CDR3 region has the DNA TGCAGTGCCGCTTCCGGAGGGAGCAACCCTTATTTT. This codes for CSAASGGSNPYF.

This clonotype turned up a few times. The V gene is TRBV11-3, the J gene TRBJ2-1; 9 bases agree with TRBD1. The CDR3 runs to 16 residues. CDR1 is SGHNT and CDR2 is YENEEA in the germline V gene. V lost 1 base and J lost 5; bases outside the gene matches: 6. The CDR3 loop is CASSLAGTGSHNEQFF. Here the CDR3 DNA reads TGTGCCAGCAGCTTAGCCGGGACAGGGTCTCACAATGAGCAGTTCTTC.

In its sample, this clonotype was seen many times. The rearrangement joins TRBV5-1 to TRBJ2-7; 15 bases line up with TRBD2. There are 18 residues in the CDR3. Unmatched junction bases numbered 7, after V lost 3 bases and J lost 0 bases. Germline CDR1 reads SGHRS; CDR2 reads YFSETQ. CDR3 in DNA: TGCGCCAGCAGCTGGGGACTAGCGGGAGGCCCTAGCTCCTACGAGCAGTACTTC. Translation gives CASSWGLAGGPSSYEQYF.

This chain connects TRBV15 to TRBJ2-7; a possible D gene is TRBD1 (5 bases). V lost 3 bases to trimming and J lost 2 bases, with 8 bases between them. From germline, CDR1 is LNHNV and CDR2 YYDKDF (reference sequence). The CDR3 covers 13 residues. In DNA, the CDR3 is TGTGCCACCAGCAGTTCAGGGCCCTACGAGCAGTACTTC. It translates to CATSSSGPYEQYF. The whole variable domain, remainder taken from reference TRBV15 and TRBJ2-7, is DAMVIQNPRYQVTQFGKPVTLSCSQTLNHNVMYWYQQKSSQAPKLLFHYYDKDFNNEADTPDNFQSRRPNTSFCFLDIRSPGLGDTAMYLCATSSSGPYEQYFGPGTRLTVT.

This clonotype was recorded many times. The rearrangement joins TRBV14 to TRBJ1-2, with a tentative D call TRBD1 (5 bases). Germline lookup yields CDR1 SGHDN and CDR2 FVKESK. The CDR3 sequence is 11 residues long. The CDR3 DNA sequence: TGTGCATCTGGGACGGCCTATGGCTACACCTTC. Translated: CASGTAYGYTF.

As concerns this clonotype: This sequence may be a read error, since a much larger clone differs from it by one base. CDR3 in amino acids: CASSPVETGDTQYF. CDR3 DNA: TGTGCCAGCAGCCCAGTGGAGACGGGAGATACGCAGTATTTT. V usage is TRBV27 and J usage is TRBJ2-3; D not resolved. The CDR3 spans 14 residues. The V and J ends lost 6 bases and 5 bases respectively, with 15 bases between them. Germline V gene data show CDR1 as MNHEY and CDR2 as SMNVEV (reference sequence).

This clonotype was counted between two and nine times. This CDR3 fails to terminate in the conserved phenylalanine or tryptophan, so it likely reflects a read error. The chain is built from TRBV2 and TRBJ1-2, with D perhaps TRBD1 (6 bases). CDR1 and CDR2 from the germline V gene are SNHLY and FYNNEI. The CDR3 has 16 residues. V was clipped by 8 bases and J by 4 bases, with 23 bases between them. The CDR3 DNA reads TGTGCCAGCTCCCTCGGCGGGGGGCTCGGGAGCTATGGCTACACCCTC. Protein product: CASSLGGGLGSYGYTL.

In its sample, this clonotype was seen many times. This rearrangement joins TRBV6-5 to TRBJ1-2; D uncertain. Germline V gives CDR1 MNHEY, CDR2 SVGAGI. V shed 4 bases and J shed 4 bases, with 10 bases lying between them. The CDR3 length is 13 residues. CDR3 protein: CASSWESGYGYTF. The CDR3 DNA is TGTGCCAGCAGTTGGGAGAGCGGCTATGGCTACACCTTC.

This clonotype was recorded many times. The rearrangement uses TRBV5-1 and TRBJ2-7; no clear D. CDR1 is SGHRS, CDR2 YFSETQ, per germline. The CDR3 contains 13 residues. V was clipped by 0 bases and J by 2 bases, with 6 bases between them. The CDR3 DNA sequence: TGCGCCAGCAGCTTGGCAGATGCCTACGAGCAGTACTTC. Encoded protein: CASSLADAYEQYF.

This clonotype was counted a few times. The CDR3 does not end in the conserved phenylalanine or tryptophan, so this is likely a read error. The genes are TRBV11-2 and TRBJ1-5; D remains unclear. The CDR3 loop spans 15 amino acids. Trimming removed 1 base at V and 3 bases at J, with 10 bases between. The germline V gene encodes CDR1 SGHAT and CDR2 FQNNGV. Here the CDR3 reads CASSLGGADNQPQHS. CDR3 sequence (DNA): TGTGCCAGCAGCTTAGGGGGTGCGGACAATCAGCCCCAGCATTCT.

This clonotype was found a few times. The CDR3 DNA reads TGCAGCGTTGACGGTCTAGCGGGCTCCGCAGATACGCAGTATTTT. Residues: CSVDGLAGSADTQYF. V is TRBV29-1 and J is TRBJ2-3, with 8 bases aligning to TRBD2. The CDR3 has 15 amino acids. Losses at the gene ends were 3 bases for V and 4 bases for J; bases not matched to a gene: 9. The germline CDR1 and CDR2 sequences are SQVTM and ANQGSEA.

In this sample, this clonotype turned up many times. This chain uses TRBV12-3 or TRBV12-4 with TRBJ2-5; possibly TRBD2 for D (7 bases). Trimming took 2 bases from V and 5 from J, leaving 15 bases between them. The CDR3 is 15 residues long. The CDR3, as DNA: TGTGCCAGCAGTTTATTGGGGGGGCTGAGGGAGACCCAGTACTTC. It yields the protein CASSLLGGLRETQYF.

There are many counts of this clonotype. The chain couples TRBV24-1 to TRBJ2-1; TRBD2 agrees at 7 bases. The CDR3 length is 15 residues. V lost 3 bases, J lost 4 bases, and 5 bases stayed unmatched. Germline CDR1 KGHDR, CDR2 SFDVKD. As DNA, the CDR3 is TGTGCCACCAGTGATCGGGACTACCGTTACAATGAGCAGTTCTTC. Its translation: CATSDRDYRYNEQFF.

This clonotype was seen repeatedly, ten times or more. The chain couples TRBV7-8 to TRBJ2-7, with D tentatively TRBD2 (6 bases). This CDR3 contains 15 residues. V dropped 3 bases and J dropped 0 bases, with 12 bases sitting between them. Germline assignment: CDR1 SGHVS and CDR2 FQNEAQ. The CDR3 sequence: CASSLGSGDSYEQYF. Written as DNA, the CDR3 is TGTGCCAGCAGCTTGGGATCGGGGGACTCCTACGAGCAGTACTTC.

In its sample, this clonotype was seen many times. The chain carries TRBV2 and TRBJ2-3; 10 positions match TRBD2. Germline trimming cut 9 bases from V and 1 base from J; bases unmatched to any gene: 4. This CDR3 comprises 14 residues. Germline CDR1 and CDR2: SNHLY and FYNNEI. CDR3 DNA sequence: TGTGCCAGTCAGGGGACTAGCGGCACAGATACGCAGTATTTT. Amino acid sequence: CASQGTSGTDTQYF.

This chain connects TRBV7-9 to TRBJ1-2; weak D call: TRBD1 (6 bases). The germline CDR1 and CDR2 sequences are SEHNR and FQNEAQ (reference sequence). This CDR3 has 14 residues. The V gene lost 8 bases and the J gene lost 0 bases, with 13 bases spanning the gap. DNA of the CDR3: TGTGCCAGCCGTTCGGGGGGCACTAACTATGGCTACACCTTC. Residues: CASRSGGTNYGYTF.

The table lists this clonotype with a few counts. No conserved phenylalanine or tryptophan ends this CDR3, so it is likely a read error. It is unclear where the CDR3 begins or ends on the DNA, so no DNA is shown, and the CDR3 is as TCRdb lists it. The gene calls are TRBV24-1 and TRBJ2-5; no check of the table's D call, TRBD1, against the DNA was made. Germline CDR1 and CDR2: KGHDR and SFDVKD. The CDR3 spans 10 residues, counting both ends. The CDR3 sequence: CATSRSGTNT.

This clonotype came up many times. This chain connects TRBV7-6 to TRBJ2-7; D unresolved. This CDR3 spans 14 amino acids. The V and J ends lost 3 bases and 3 bases respectively, with 12 bases between them. The germline V gene has CDR1 SGHVS and CDR2 FNYEAQ. CDR3 loop: CASSFQELGYEQYF. Written as DNA, the CDR3 is TGTGCCAGCAGCTTTCAGGAGCTGGGCTACGAGCAGTACTTC.

This clonotype was seen only a few times. The chain is built from TRBV19 and TRBJ2-2; D is perhaps TRBD1 (5 bases). With 10 bases removed from V and 7 bases from J, the gap between germline ends came to 19 bases. Germline V CDR1 and CDR2: LNHDA, SQIVND (reference sequence). This CDR3 is built from 14 residues. Written as DNA, the CDR3 is TGTGCCATCAAACTTCGGCAGGGTAGCGGGGAGCTGTTTTTT. Translating it yields CAIKLRQGSGELFF. Based on the CDR3 plus reference TRBV19 and TRBJ2-2, the full variable domain is DGGITQSPKYLFRKEGQNVTLSCEQNLNHDAMYWYRQDPGQGLRLIYYSQIVNDFQKGDIAEGYSVSREKKESFPLTVTSAQKNPTAFYLCAIKLRQGSGELFFGEGSRLTVL.

The chain uses TRBV4-1 and TRBJ2-7; 11 bases fit TRBD2. The CDR3 loop spans 14 amino acids. Trimming cost V 1 base and J 6 bases; bases outside gene matches: 2. Germline assignment: CDR1 MGHRA and CDR2 YSYEKL. CDR3 DNA: TGCGCCAGCAGCCAAGGACTAGCGGGGAGCGAGCAGTACTTC. Its protein is CASSQGLAGSEQYF.

This clonotype was seen only a few times. This sequence joins TRBV10-3 and TRBJ1-3; perhaps TRBD1 as D (5 bases). V lost 10 bases and J lost 0, with 16 bases in between. The CDR3 covers 15 residues. From germline, CDR1 is ENHRY and CDR2 SYGVKD. The CDR3 is CATRDGGGSGNTIYF. The CDR3 region has the DNA TGTGCCACCCGGGACGGCGGGGGCTCTGGAAACACCATATATTTT.

This clonotype was found many times. The genes are TRBV29-1 and TRBJ1-1; D call uncertain. The V end lost 5 bases, the J end lost 1 base, and 5 bases lay between the germline ends. Germline lookup yields CDR1 SQVTM and CDR2 ANQGSEA. The CDR3 totals 11 residues. CDR3 amino acids: CSVLKNTEAFF. The CDR3 DNA is TGCAGCGTTCTCAAGAACACTGAAGCTTTCTTT.